This section outlines one TCR beta chain sequence together with its context. From germline, CDR1 is GTSNPN and CDR2 SVGIG (reference sequence). With 4 bases removed from V and 8 bases from J, the gap between germline ends came to 11 bases. The CDR3 has 11 amino acids. This entry belongs to a study of control samples from healthy donors and cancer patients. Measured with immunoSEQ multiplex PCR; TCRdb has only the in-frame clones, and not every one. The sample includes over 100,000 clones, 90% of them seen just once. The J gene is TRBJ1-2, the V gene TRBV30; D remains unclear. The source is a human donor in good health. The donor label of this sample is uncertain. Input material: blood. CDR3 amino acids: CAWIRPSGYTF. CDR3 sequence (DNA): TGTGCCTGGATTCGCCCGTCCGGCTACACCTTC.